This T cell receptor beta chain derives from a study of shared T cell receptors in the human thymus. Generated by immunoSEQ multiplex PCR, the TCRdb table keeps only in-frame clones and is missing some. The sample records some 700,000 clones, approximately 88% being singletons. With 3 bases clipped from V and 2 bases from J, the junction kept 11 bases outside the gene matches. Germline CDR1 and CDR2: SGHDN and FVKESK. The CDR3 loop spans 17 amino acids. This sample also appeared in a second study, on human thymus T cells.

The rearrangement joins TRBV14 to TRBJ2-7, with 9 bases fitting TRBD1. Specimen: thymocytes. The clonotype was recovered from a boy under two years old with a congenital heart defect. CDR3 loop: CASSQDRGSGLTYEQYF. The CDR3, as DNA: TGTGCCAGCAGCCAGGACAGGGGTTCAGGACTCACCTACGAGCAGTACTTC.